This T cell receptor beta chain was captured in a study of metastatic and nonmetastatic thyroid tumors. From the PCR reads, TCRdb re-called clones with MiXCR. The sample includes around 65,000 clones, 14% seen only once; the top ten take over 6%. The CDR3 consists of 15 residues. The germline V gene encodes CDR1 SGHDN and CDR2 FVKESK. V dropped 4 bases and J dropped 5; count of bases not matched to a gene: 5. Ahead of thyroid surgery, no patient had received treatment of any kind. In this sample, this clone turned up many times. The V call is TRBV14, the J call TRBJ2-5, with TRBD2 matching 12 bases. The sequenced material came from blood. This clonotype was sampled from a male donor with papillary thyroid cancer or a benign thyroid nodule (not recorded which). Some clones in this sample may be carry-over from other donors' samples. The CDR3 DNA is TGTGCCAGCAGCCGAACTAGCGGGAGGTGGGAGACCCAGTACTTC. Translated, it gives CASSRTSGRWETQYF.